The present T cell receptor (beta chain) was sequenced within a study of cytomegalovirus exposure and HLA in healthy donors. General observations from the study: Common viral pathogens (according to a later analysis) appeared linked to several of the most significant clusters. Indistinguishable V segments, including TRBV6-2 and TRBV6-3, were excluded.

As for this clone: The antigen is unknown. The identical CDR3 is also encoded by other nucleotide sequences in the sample.

PCR primers comprised 60 Vbeta and 13 Jbeta primers. Using immunoSEQ multiplex PCR, the repertoire was profiled, and TCRdb retains in-frame clones only, with some absent. This sample lists about 210,000 clones; its ten largest clones have around 0.95%. In germline, CDR1 is MNHEY, CDR2 SVGAGI. J lost 5 bases, V lost 2 bases, and 4 bases had no gene match. The length of the CDR3 is 14 residues. Sequencing was performed on PBMCs. This receptor was taken from a woman between 25 and 40 years old in good health and CMV-seropositive. The chain has TRBV6-5 and TRBJ1-1; TRBD1 matches 8 bases. CDR3 coding DNA: TGTGCCAGCAGTTACGGACAGGGTCTTACTGAAGCTTTCTTT. Translation: CASSYGQGLTEAFF.